A single T cell receptor beta chain is shown here with its context. The junction had 5 bases not matched to a gene; V was cut back by 5 bases and J by 0 bases. Germline values: CDR1 SGHTA, CDR2 FQGNSA. The CDR3 has 15 amino acids. The sample comes from a study of blood T cell repertoires in COVID-19. Across the whole study: Symptom resolution, clearance, or two negative PCRs marked the recovered donors of Cohort 3. Spain, Italy and the United States supplied samples that represented acute and convalescent COVID-19.

Only in-frame clones appear in the TCRdb table, and some are missing; sequencing was by immunoSEQ multiplex PCR. The sample lists 150,000 to 200,000 clones, 86% occurring once. The study drew participants aged about 18 to 95 years from 20 to 30 US areas. Clinical histories supplied by participants themselves formed the basis of cohort assignment. Sequenced sample: PBMCs or T cells enriched from blood (not recorded which). The receptor comes from a woman between 40 and 55 years old in a cohort exposed to, infected with or recovered from COVID-19 (not recorded which). The J gene is TRBJ2-7, the V gene TRBV7-2, with TRBD2 matching over 9 bases. Written as DNA, the CDR3 is TGTGCCAGCAGCCTAAAGCGGGGGGACTCCTACGAGCAGTACTTC. Translation gives CASSLKRGDSYEQYF.